This record concerns one T cell receptor beta chain sequence. Its antigen is not known. Sequence at one end of the junction differs from germline and may be a read error. Study-level results: Tumor memory CD4+ T cell TCR gene usage clustered with blood and lymph node memory CD4+ cells and lymph node naive CD4+ cells.

The CDR3 has 13 residues. Constant-region reverse primers amplified full-length variable regions, followed by semi-nested Nested Universal Primer A PCR. TCRdb passed the 5' RACE reads through MiXCR, listing each CDR3 protein once. Here the sample spans 13,000 or so distinct CDR3 sequences, 23% being singletons. The chain uses TRBV12-3 or TRBV12-4 and TRBJ2-3; 7 positions agree with TRBD2. The clonotype comes from a female donor with breast cancer. Source material: naive CD4+ T cells sorted from blood. Specified subset: naive CD4+ T cells, CD4+CD45RA+CD25-. CDR3 loop: CASRLARVDTEYF. The CDR3 DNA follows: TGTGCCAGCAGACTAGCGAGAGTAGATACGGAGTATTTT.